The entry below describes one T cell receptor (beta chain). This sample was included in a study of blood T cell repertoires in COVID-19. Sequencing was performed with immunoSEQ multiplex PCR; in TCRdb, only in-frame clones are kept and a portion is missing. The table records roughly 250,000 clones, approximately 90% of them present only once. This CDR3 comprises 14 residues. J was trimmed by 6 bases and V by 3 bases; bases with no gene match: 7. CDR1 is SGDLS and CDR2 is YYNGEE in the germline V gene. Source material: PBMCs or T cells enriched from blood (not recorded which). This sequence originates from a woman younger than 45 with acute COVID-19. This chain uses TRBV9 with TRBJ1-1; 8 bases fit TRBD1. DNA for the CDR3: TGTGCCAGCAGCGAATCAGGGGGCCCGGCTGAAGCTTTCTTT. Translating it yields CASSESGGPAEAFF.